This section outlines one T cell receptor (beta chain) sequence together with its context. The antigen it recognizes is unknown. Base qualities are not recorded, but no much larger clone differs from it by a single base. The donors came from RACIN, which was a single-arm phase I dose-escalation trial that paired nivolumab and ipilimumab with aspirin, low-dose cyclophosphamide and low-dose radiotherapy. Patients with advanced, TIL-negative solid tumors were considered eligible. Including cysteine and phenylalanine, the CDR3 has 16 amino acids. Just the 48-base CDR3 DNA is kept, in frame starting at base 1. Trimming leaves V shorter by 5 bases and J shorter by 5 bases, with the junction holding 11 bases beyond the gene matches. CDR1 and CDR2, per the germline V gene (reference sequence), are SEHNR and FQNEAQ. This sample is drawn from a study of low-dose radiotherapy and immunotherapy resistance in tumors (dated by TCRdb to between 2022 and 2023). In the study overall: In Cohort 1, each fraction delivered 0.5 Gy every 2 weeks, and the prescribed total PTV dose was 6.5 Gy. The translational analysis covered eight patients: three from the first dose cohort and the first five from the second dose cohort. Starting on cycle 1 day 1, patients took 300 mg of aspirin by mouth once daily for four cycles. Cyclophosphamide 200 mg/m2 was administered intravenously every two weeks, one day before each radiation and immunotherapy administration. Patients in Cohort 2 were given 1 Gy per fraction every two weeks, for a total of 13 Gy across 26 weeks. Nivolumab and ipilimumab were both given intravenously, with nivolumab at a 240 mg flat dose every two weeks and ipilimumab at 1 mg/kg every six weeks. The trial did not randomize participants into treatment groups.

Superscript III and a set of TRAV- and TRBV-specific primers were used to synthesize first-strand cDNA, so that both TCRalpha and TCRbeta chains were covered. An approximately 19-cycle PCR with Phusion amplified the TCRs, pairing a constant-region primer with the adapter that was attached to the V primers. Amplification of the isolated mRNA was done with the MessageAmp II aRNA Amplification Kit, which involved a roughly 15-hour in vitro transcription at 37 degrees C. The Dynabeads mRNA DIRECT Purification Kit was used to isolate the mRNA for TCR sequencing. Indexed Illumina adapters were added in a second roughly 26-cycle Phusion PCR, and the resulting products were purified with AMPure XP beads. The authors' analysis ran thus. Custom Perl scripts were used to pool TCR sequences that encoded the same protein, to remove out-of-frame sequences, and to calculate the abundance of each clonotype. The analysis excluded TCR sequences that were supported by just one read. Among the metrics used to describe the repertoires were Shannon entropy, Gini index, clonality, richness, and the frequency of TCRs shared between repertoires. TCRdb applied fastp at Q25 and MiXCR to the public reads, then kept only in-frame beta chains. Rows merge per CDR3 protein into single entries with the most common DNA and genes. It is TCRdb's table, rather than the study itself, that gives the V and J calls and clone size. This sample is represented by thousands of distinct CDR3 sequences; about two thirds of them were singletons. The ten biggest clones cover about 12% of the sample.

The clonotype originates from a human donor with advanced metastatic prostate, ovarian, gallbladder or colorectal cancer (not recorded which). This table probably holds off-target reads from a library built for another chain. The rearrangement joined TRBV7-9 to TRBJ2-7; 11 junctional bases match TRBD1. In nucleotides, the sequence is TGTGCCAGCAGCGCCACTTGGACAGGGGGCGAGGACGAGCAGTACTTC. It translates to CASSATWTGGEDEQYF.